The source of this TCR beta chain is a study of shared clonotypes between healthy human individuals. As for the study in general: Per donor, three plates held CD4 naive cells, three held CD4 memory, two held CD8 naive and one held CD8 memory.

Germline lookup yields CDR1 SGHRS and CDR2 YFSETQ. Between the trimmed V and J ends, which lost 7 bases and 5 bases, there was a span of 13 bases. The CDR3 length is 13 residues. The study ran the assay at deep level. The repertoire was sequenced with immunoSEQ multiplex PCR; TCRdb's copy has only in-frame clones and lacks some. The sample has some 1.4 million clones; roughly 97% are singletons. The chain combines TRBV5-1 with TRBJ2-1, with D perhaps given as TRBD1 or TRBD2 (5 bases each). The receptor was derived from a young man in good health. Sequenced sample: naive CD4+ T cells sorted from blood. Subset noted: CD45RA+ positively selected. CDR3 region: CASVGATNNEQFF. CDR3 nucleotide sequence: TGCGCCAGCGTCGGGGCGACTAACAATGAGCAGTTCTTC. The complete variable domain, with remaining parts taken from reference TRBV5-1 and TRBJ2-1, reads KAGVTQTPRYLIKTRGQQVTLSCSPISGHRSVSWYQQTPGQGLQFLFEYFSETQRNKGNFPGRFSGRQFSNSRSEMNVSTLELGDSALYLCASVGATNNEQFFGPGTRLTVL.